Shown below are 25 T cell receptor beta chains from a single sample sequenced in a study of cytomegalovirus exposure and HLA in healthy donors. TCRdb's copy holds only in-frame clones and misses some; the assay was immunoSEQ multiplex PCR. This sample has about 56,000 clones, with 90% to 95% found just once. Material for sequencing was PBMCs. The receptors here all came from a woman between 18 and 29 years old in good health and CMV-seropositive.

The genes are TRBV18 and TRBJ1-6; the match to TRBD1 covers 8 bases. Looked up from germline, CDR1 is KGHSH and CDR2 is LQKENI. V trimming: 3 bases; J trimming: 7 bases; junction bases outside the gene matches: 11. The CDR3 covers 17 residues. The DNA for the CDR3 is TGTGCCAGCTCACCGGAGAGCGGGACAGGAAGGAATTCACCCCTCCACTTT. This codes for CASSPESGTGRNSPLHF.

The chain couples TRBV18 to TRBJ2-6; perhaps TRBD2 as D (5 bases). The V end was cut by 1 base, the J end by 0 bases, with 13 bases between. Germline values: CDR1 KGHSH, CDR2 LQKENI. The CDR3 is 18 residues long. Written as DNA, the CDR3 is TGTGCCAGCTCACCACTTCTGGGCAGCGGCTCTGGGGCCAACGTCCTGACTTTC. It translates to CASSPLLGSGSGANVLTF. Filled out from reference TRBV18 and TRBJ2-6, the complete variable domain reads NAGVMQNPRHLVRRRGQEARLRCSPMKGHSHVYWYRQLPEEGLKFMVYLQKENIIDESGMPKERFSAEFPKEGPSILRIQQVVRGDSAAYFCASSPLLGSGSGANVLTFGAGSRLTVL.

J is TRBJ1-6 and V is TRBV7-2; no reliable D call. Trimming removed 5 bases at V and 6 bases at J, with 8 bases between. The CDR3 covers 13 residues. In germline, CDR1 is SGHTA, CDR2 FQGNSA. CDR3 region: CASSPQFNSPLHF. The CDR3 DNA is TGTGCCAGCAGCCCCCAGTTTAATTCACCCCTCCACTTT.

The CDR3, as DNA: TGTGCCAGCAGTTCACTAGTCTACAATGAGCAGTTCTTC. Its translation is CASSSLVYNEQFF. This chain joins TRBV6-1 and TRBJ2-1; D perhaps matches TRBD2 (5 bases). The CDR3 is 13 residues long. CDR1 is MNHNS and CDR2 is SASEGT in the germline V gene. V lost 5 bases and J lost 3, with 8 bases in between.

The rearrangement joins TRBV18 to TRBJ1-5, with 9 positions matching TRBD1. The CDR3 contains 18 residues. Germline lookup yields CDR1 KGHSH and CDR2 LQKENI. Trimming removed 5 bases from V and 3 bases from J; junction bases left unmatched: 14. CDR3: CASSTGQGLSQVNQPQHF. The CDR3 DNA follows: TGTGCCAGCTCAACGGGACAGGGTTTGTCGCAGGTCAATCAGCCCCAGCATTTT.

This CDR3 reads CASSGLASTDTQYF. CDR3 nucleotides: TGTGCCAGCAGTGGACTAGCTAGCACAGATACGCAGTATTTT. The V gene is TRBV6-4, the J gene TRBJ2-3; 7 nucleotides line up with TRBD2. Germline loops: CDR1 MRHNA, CDR2 SNTAGT. The CDR3 consists of 14 residues. The junction had 1 base not matched to a gene; V was cut back by 4 bases and J by 0 bases.

The CDR3 region has the DNA TGTGCCGTGCGACTAGCGGGGGGTGGTGAGCAGTTCTTC. Residues: CAVRLAGGGEQFF. This chain connects TRBV15 to TRBJ2-1, with 13 bases matching TRBD2. The CDR3 sequence is 13 residues long. CDR1 and CDR2 (germline): LNHNV, YYDKDF (reference sequence). V dropped 11 bases and J dropped 9; count of bases not matched to a gene: 7. Complete variable domain (other parts from reference TRBV15 and TRBJ2-1): DAMVIQNPRYQVTQFGKPVTLSCSQTLNHNVMYWYQQKSSQAPKLLFHYYDKDFNNEADTPDNFQSRRPNTSFCFLDIRSPGLGDTAMYLCAVRLAGGGEQFFGPGTRLTVL.

Only one count was recorded for this clone. The V call is TRBV4-2, the J call TRBJ1-3; no definite D call. Per germline, CDR1 LGHNA and CDR2 YNFKEQ. Trimming shortened V by 1 base and J by 2 bases, and 12 bases separated the two germline ends. The CDR3 spans 16 residues. CDR3 sequence reads: CASSQGEDVTGNTIYF. CDR3 sequence (DNA): TGTGCCAGCAGCCAAGGGGAGGACGTAACTGGAAACACCATATATTTT.

The rearrangement uses TRBV28 and TRBJ1-2; D not resolved. The CDR3 sequence is 16 residues long. Germline V gene sequence: CDR1 MDHEN, CDR2 SYDVKM. Trimming stripped 2 bases from V and 3 bases from J, with 16 bases between. The DNA of the CDR3 is TGTGCCAGCAGTTTAAAGCCAAACCTCGGTGACTATGGCTACACCTTC. It translates to CASSLKPNLGDYGYTF.

This clone has only one observation. The J gene is TRBJ1-4, the V gene TRBV19; D is ambiguous. Looked up from germline, CDR1 is LNHDA and CDR2 is SQIVND (reference sequence). The V end lost 6 bases, the J end lost 0 bases, and 8 bases lay between the germline ends. The CDR3 totals 14 residues. The DNA for the CDR3 is TGTGCCAGTAGCAACTACCCAACTAATGAAAAACTGTTTTTT. Translating gives CASSNYPTNEKLFF.

This clone has only one observation. The chain is built from TRBV6-5 and TRBJ1-6; no definite D call. The CDR3 extends over 11 amino acids. V was trimmed by 6 bases and J by 8 bases, leaving 5 bases between them. Looked up from germline, CDR1 is MNHEY and CDR2 is SVGAGI. The CDR3 coding sequence is TGTGCCAGCAGCACATATTCACCCCTCCACTTT. This sequence encodes CASSTYSPLHF.

The gene calls are TRBV6-1 and TRBJ2-5; 8 nucleotides line up with TRBD2. Trimming at V came to 4 bases and at J to 5 bases, leaving 6 bases not matched to a gene. The length of the CDR3 is 14 residues. CDR1 MNHNS and CDR2 SASEGT come from the germline V gene. The CDR3 nucleotides are TGTGCCAGCAGTGCGGGGGGGCCGATTGAGACCCAGTACTTC. Translating gives CASSAGGPIETQYF.

The V gene is TRBV7-8, the J gene TRBJ1-1; 7 positions match TRBD1. CDR1 is SGHVS, CDR2 FQNEAQ, per germline. The V gene end was trimmed by 5 bases and the J gene end by 1 base; junction bases not matched to a gene: 4. This CDR3 contains 14 residues. CDR3 loop: CASSLRTGNTEAFF. CDR3 sequence (DNA): TGTGCCAGCAGCCTCCGGACAGGGAACACTGAAGCTTTCTTT.

The chain uses TRBV4-1 and TRBJ1-2; D gene uncertain. Germline V lookup: CDR1 MGHRA, CDR2 YSYEKL. V dropped 1 base and J dropped 8 bases, with 20 bases sitting between them. This CDR3 contains 16 residues. CDR3 nucleotide sequence: TGCGCCAGCAGCCAAGGCCTCAGGTTAAGATCCTACGGCTACACCTTC. Translated, it gives CASSQGLRLRSYGYTF.

The chain uses TRBV27 and TRBJ1-2; a possible D gene is TRBD1 (5 bases). This CDR3 region has 16 residues. V lost 8 bases and J 4 bases, leaving 23 bases between the germline ends. CDR1 is MNHEY, CDR2 SMNVEV, per germline (reference sequence). This CDR3 reads CASLKAGAGQGYGYTF. The CDR3 DNA reads TGTGCCAGCCTAAAAGCAGGAGCAGGGCAAGGCTATGGCTACACCTTC.

This clone was counted once. This chain joins TRBV7-6 and TRBJ2-7, with D maybe TRBD2 (5 bases). Germline lookup yields CDR1 SGHVS and CDR2 FNYEAQ. The CDR3 sequence is 14 residues long. With 6 bases removed from V and 5 bases from J, the gap between germline ends came to 17 bases. The CDR3 DNA is TGTGCCAGCAGTATCGGACTCCCTAGGCACGAGCAGTACTTC. Its protein is CASSIGLPRHEQYF.

This clone was recorded once. This chain joins TRBV29-1 and TRBJ2-1; 9 bases fit TRBD1. This CDR3 region has 14 residues. V gave up 1 base and J gave up 4 bases; unmatched junction bases: 2. Per germline, CDR1 SQVTM and CDR2 ANQGSEA. CDR3 amino acids: CSVEGTGEYNEQFF. For the CDR3, the DNA is TGCAGCGTTGAAGGGACAGGGGAGTACAATGAGCAGTTCTTC.

This sequence joins TRBV13 and TRBJ2-3; 9 bases are a match to TRBD1. The CDR3 runs 15 residues. Germline CDR1 and CDR2: PRHDT and FYEKMQ (reference sequence). V lost 6 bases and J lost 3; bases outside the gene matches: 7. CDR3 in DNA: TGTGCCAGCAGACAAACAGGGGGCAAAACAGATACGCAGTATTTT. Its translation: CASRQTGGKTDTQYF.

V usage is TRBV7-9 and J usage is TRBJ1-2, with D possibly TRBD1 on 5 matching bases. Germline assignment: CDR1 SEHNR and CDR2 FQNEAQ (reference sequence). Trimming removed 5 bases from V and 2 bases from J, with 12 bases in between. This CDR3 comprises 14 residues. The CDR3 is CASSPGPGNYGYTF. The DNA for the CDR3 is TGTGCCAGCAGCCCAGGGCCCGGGAACTATGGCTACACCTTC. Combining the CDR3 with reference TRBV7-9 and TRBJ1-2 gives the whole variable domain DTGVSQNPRHKITKRGQNVTFRCDPISEHNRLYWYRQTLGQGPEFLTYFQNEAQLEKSRLLSDRFSAERPKGSFSTLEIQRTEQGDSAMYLCASSPGPGNYGYTFGSGTRLTVV.

The gene calls are TRBV6-1 and TRBJ1-1; possible D gene TRBD1, 6 bases. CDR1 and CDR2 (germline): MNHNS, SASEGT. The CDR3 loop spans 13 amino acids. V lost 5 bases and J 6 bases, leaving 13 bases between the germline ends. In nucleotides, the CDR3 is TGTGCCAGCAGTAGCACAGGGCAGGCTGAAGCTTTCTTT. Amino acids: CASSSTGQAEAFF.

This clone was detected once. The chain has TRBV7-2 and TRBJ1-2; 7 bases agree with TRBD1. Trimming cost V 5 bases and J 7 bases; bases outside gene matches: 4. There are 12 residues in the CDR3. CDR1 is SGHTA, CDR2 FQGNSA, per germline. The DNA of the CDR3 is TGTGCCAGCAGCAGCAGACAGGGTGGCTACACCTTC. Protein sequence: CASSSRQGGYTF.

The CDR3 region is CASTTGGAADTQYF. In DNA form, the CDR3 reads TGCGCCAGTACGACAGGGGGAGCCGCAGATACGCAGTATTTT. The J gene is TRBJ2-3, the V gene TRBV5-1; TRBD1 matches at 9 bases. Germline values: CDR1 SGHRS, CDR2 YFSETQ. V gave up 8 bases and J gave up 4 bases; unmatched junction bases: 8. This CDR3 comprises 14 residues.

This clone was picked up one time. The gene calls are TRBV13 and TRBJ2-6; 7 positions agree with TRBD1. Germline loops: CDR1 PRHDT, CDR2 FYEKMQ (reference sequence). V lost 5 bases, J lost 1 base, and 2 bases stayed unmatched. CDR3 size: 15 residues. CDR3 protein: CASSGGQSGANVLTF. The CDR3 DNA reads as TGTGCCAGCAGCGGGGGACAGTCTGGGGCCAACGTCCTGACTTTC.

Written as DNA, the CDR3 is TGTGCCAGCAGGAAGGAAGCCGGGACAGGAAACACTGAAGCTTTCTTT. Translating it yields CASRKEAGTGNTEAFF. This chain joins TRBV4-2 and TRBJ1-1; 8 bases match TRBD1. Unmatched junction bases numbered 11, after V lost 6 bases and J lost 2 bases. The germline V gene encodes CDR1 LGHNA and CDR2 YNFKEQ. The CDR3 has 16 amino acids.

The genes are TRBV2 and TRBJ2-7, with D perhaps matching TRBD1 (5 bases). The V and J ends lost 6 bases and 4 bases respectively, with 16 bases between them. The CDR3 loop spans 14 amino acids. The germline V gene has CDR1 SNHLY and CDR2 FYNNEI. The CDR3 sequence: CASSQGAPRYEQYF. Here the CDR3 DNA reads TGTGCCAGCAGCCAGGGCGCGCCTCGATACGAGCAGTACTTC.